This T cell receptor beta chain emerged from a study of T cell repertoires in cytomegalovirus infection. Background on the study: Public TCR beta signatures were indicative of both CMV infection and a matching HLA type. Regarding the study as a whole: The cumulative frequency of public TCR beta families distinguished individuals who carried CMV together with the relevant HLA. Dominant in the ex vivo response were TCR beta clonotypes restricted by HLA-C and specific for CMV.

The CDR3 contains 14 residues. Germline CDR1 is MNHNS and CDR2 is SASEGT. V lost 6 bases, J lost 10 bases, and 19 bases lay in between. TCRdb reprocessed the reads via MiXCR and lists one record per CDR3 protein. The sample has roughly 180,000 distinct CDR3 sequences, 20% to 25% seen once. A word on this clonotype: Antigen unknown.

This clonotype was sampled from a human donor in good health (CMV status not recorded). Some clones in this sample may be carry-over from other donors' samples. The starting material was CD8+ T cells from cultured PBMCs, obtained from culture after CMV antigen stimulation. V usage is TRBV6-1 and J usage is TRBJ2-1; D call uncertain. The CDR3 spells CASSHPVKGQEQFF. The DNA of the CDR3 is TGTGCCAGCAGCCACCCCGTGAAGGGCCAGGAGCAGTTCTTC.